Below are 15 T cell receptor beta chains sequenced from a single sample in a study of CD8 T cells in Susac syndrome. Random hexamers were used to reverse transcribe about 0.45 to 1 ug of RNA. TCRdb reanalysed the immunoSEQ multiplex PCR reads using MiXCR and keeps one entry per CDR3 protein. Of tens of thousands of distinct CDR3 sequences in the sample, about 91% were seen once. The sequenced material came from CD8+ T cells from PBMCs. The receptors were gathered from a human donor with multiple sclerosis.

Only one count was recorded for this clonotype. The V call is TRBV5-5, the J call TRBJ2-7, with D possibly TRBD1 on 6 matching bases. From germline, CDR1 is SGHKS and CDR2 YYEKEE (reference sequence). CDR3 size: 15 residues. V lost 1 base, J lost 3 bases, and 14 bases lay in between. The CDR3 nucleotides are TGTGCCAGCAGCTTGAGTCAGGGGTATCACTACGAGCAGTACTTC. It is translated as CASSLSQGYHYEQYF.

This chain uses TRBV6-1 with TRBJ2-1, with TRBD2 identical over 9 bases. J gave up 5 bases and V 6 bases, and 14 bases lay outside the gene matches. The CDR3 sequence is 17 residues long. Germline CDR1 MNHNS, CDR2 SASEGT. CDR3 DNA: TGTGCCAGCAGAAGCGAATCGGCTAGCGGGGTAAACAATGAGCAGTTCTTC. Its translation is CASRSESASGVNNEQFF.

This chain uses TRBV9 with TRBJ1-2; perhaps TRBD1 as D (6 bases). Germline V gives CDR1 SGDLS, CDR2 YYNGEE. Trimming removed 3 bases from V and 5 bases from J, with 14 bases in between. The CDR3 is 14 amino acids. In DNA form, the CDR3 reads TGTGCCAGCAGCGGGGGTGGACAGTTTTATGGCTACACCTTC. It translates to CASSGGGQFYGYTF.

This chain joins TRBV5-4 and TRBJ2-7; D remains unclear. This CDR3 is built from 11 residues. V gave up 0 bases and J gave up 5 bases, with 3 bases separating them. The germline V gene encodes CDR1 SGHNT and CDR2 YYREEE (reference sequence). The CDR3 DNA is TGTGCCAGCAGCTTGGCGAACGAGCAGTACTTC. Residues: CASSLANEQYF.

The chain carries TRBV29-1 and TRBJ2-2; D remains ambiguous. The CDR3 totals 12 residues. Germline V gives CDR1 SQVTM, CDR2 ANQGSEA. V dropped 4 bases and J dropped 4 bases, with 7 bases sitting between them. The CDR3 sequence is CSVGAITGELFF. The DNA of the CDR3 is TGCAGCGTTGGGGCGATCACCGGGGAGCTGTTTTTT.

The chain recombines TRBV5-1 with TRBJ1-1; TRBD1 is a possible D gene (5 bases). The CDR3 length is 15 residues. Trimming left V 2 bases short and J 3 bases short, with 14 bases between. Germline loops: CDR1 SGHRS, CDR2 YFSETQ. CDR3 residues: CASSLIGGPDTEAFF. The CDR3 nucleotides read TGCGCCAGCAGCTTAATCGGGGGACCGGACACTGAAGCTTTCTTT.

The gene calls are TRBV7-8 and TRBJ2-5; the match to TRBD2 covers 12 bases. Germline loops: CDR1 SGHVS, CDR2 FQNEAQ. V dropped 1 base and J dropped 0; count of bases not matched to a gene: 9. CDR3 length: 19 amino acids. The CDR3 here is CASSLVPLAGGLYQETQYF. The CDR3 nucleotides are TGTGCCAGCAGCTTAGTTCCCCTAGCGGGGGGGCTGTACCAAGAGACCCAGTACTTC.

In DNA, the CDR3 is TGTGCCAGCAGGCAACCCACAGCTTACAATGAGCAGTTCTTC. As protein: CASRQPTAYNEQFF. V is TRBV6-5 and J is TRBJ2-1; D not certain. The CDR3 is 14 amino acids. The V and J ends lost 6 bases and 4 bases respectively, with 13 bases between them. Germline assignment: CDR1 MNHEY and CDR2 SVGAGI.

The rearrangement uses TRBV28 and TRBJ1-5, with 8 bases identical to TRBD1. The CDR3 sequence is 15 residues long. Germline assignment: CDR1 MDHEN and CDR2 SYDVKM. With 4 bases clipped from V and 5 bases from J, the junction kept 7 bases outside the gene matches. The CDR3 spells CASSSATGADQPQHF. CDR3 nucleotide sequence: TGTGCCAGCAGTTCCGCGACAGGGGCCGATCAGCCCCAGCATTTT.

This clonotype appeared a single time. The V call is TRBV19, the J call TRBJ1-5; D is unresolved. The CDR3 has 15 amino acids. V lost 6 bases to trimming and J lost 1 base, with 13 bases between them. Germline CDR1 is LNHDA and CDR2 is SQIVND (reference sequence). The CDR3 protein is CASRPLGLSNQPQHF. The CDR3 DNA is TGTGCCAGTAGGCCGCTCGGTCTCAGCAATCAGCCCCAGCATTTT. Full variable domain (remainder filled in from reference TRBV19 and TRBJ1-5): DGGITQSPKYLFRKEGQNVTLSCEQNLNHDAMYWYRQDPGQGLRLIYYSQIVNDFQKGDIAEGYSVSREKKESFPLTVTSAQKNPTAFYLCASRPLGLSNQPQHFGDGTRLSIL.

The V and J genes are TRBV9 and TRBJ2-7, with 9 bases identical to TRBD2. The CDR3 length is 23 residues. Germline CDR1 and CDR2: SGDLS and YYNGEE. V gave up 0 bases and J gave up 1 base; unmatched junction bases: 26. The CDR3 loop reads CASSVGPQASGTSLLRPSYEQYF. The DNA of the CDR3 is TGTGCCAGCAGCGTAGGTCCTCAGGCCTCCGGGACTAGCCTATTGAGACCTTCCTACGAGCAGTACTTC.

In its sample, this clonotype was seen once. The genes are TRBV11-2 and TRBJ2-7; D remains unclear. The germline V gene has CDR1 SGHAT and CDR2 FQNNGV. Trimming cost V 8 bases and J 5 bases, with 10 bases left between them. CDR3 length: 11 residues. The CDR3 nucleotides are TGTGCCAGCGGCGAGTTTCACGAGCAGTACTTC. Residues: CASGEFHEQYF.

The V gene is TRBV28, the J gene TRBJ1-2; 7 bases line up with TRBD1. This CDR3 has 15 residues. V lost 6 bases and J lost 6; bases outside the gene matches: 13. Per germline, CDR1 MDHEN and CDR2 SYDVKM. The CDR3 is CASRLTLQGLDGYTF. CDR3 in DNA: TGTGCCAGCAGGCTGACCCTACAGGGGCTGGATGGCTACACCTTC.

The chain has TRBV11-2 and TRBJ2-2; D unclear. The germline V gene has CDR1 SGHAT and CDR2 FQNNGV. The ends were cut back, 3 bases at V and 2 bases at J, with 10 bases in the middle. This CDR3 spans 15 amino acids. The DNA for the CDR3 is TGTGCCAGCAGCTTCTTGGCTAGTAACACCGGGGAGCTGTTTTTT. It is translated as CASSFLASNTGELFF.

The CDR3, as DNA: TGCGCCAGCAGCCCGATGAACGGAGCGAACGCGCGGGAGCTGTTTTTT. It yields the protein CASSPMNGANARELFF. V and J are TRBV5-1 and TRBJ2-2; D is uncertain. V gave up 4 bases and J gave up 9 bases, with 22 bases separating them. There are 16 residues in the CDR3. Germline V lookup: CDR1 SGHRS, CDR2 YFSETQ.